Below, 22 T cell receptor beta chains from the same sample are listed, as sequenced in a study of blood T cell repertoires in COVID-19. Generated by immunoSEQ multiplex PCR, the TCRdb table keeps only in-frame clones and is missing some. The sample has 120,000 to 150,000 clones, about 83% seen once; the top ten hold 5.5% to 7.5%. Sequencing used PBMCs or T cells enriched from blood (not recorded which). The receptors originated from a woman in her 50s who had been exposed to COVID-19.

The chain uses TRBV12-3 or TRBV12-4 and TRBJ1-1; D might be TRBD1 (5 bases). V gave up 6 bases and J gave up 1 base, with 9 bases separating them. The CDR3 is 13 residues long. The chain's CDR3 is CASSRVENTEAFF. In DNA form, the CDR3 reads TGTGCCAGCAGCAGGGTCGAGAACACTGAAGCTTTCTTT.

The CDR3 sequence: CASSQELTETAYGYTF. CDR3 nucleotide sequence: TGTGCCAGCAGCCAAGAATTAACAGAAACTGCGTATGGCTACACCTTC. V usage is TRBV14 and J usage is TRBJ1-2; D remains ambiguous. Germline loops: CDR1 SGHDN, CDR2 FVKESK. The CDR3 consists of 16 residues. V was shortened by 0 bases and J by 5 bases, with 16 bases between the two germline ends.

This clone occurred a few times. V gene TRBV7-9 combines with J gene TRBJ2-4; tentative D call: TRBD2 (6 bases). The germline V and J ends were trimmed by 4 bases and 4 bases, with 11 bases remaining between them. The CDR3 consists of 14 residues. Germline V CDR1 and CDR2: SEHNR, FQNEAQ (reference sequence). The DNA of the CDR3 is TGTGCCAGCAGCTCTCGGGACTCAAAAAACATTCAGTACTTC. It specifies CASSSRDSKNIQYF. The variable domain in full, completed from reference TRBV7-9 and TRBJ2-4, reads DTGVSQNPRHKITKRGQNVTFRCDPISEHNRLYWYRQTLGQGPEFLTYFQNEAQLEKSRLLSDRFSAERPKGSFSTLEIQRTEQGDSAMYLCASSSRDSKNIQYFGAGTRLSVL.

The rearrangement uses TRBV7-2 and TRBJ1-3, with D possibly TRBD1 on 5 matching bases. This CDR3 is 13 amino acids long. Trimming took 5 bases from V and 4 from J, leaving 9 bases between them. The germline V gene has CDR1 SGHTA and CDR2 FQGNSA. The CDR3 DNA sequence: TGTGCCAGCAGCCATCCAGGGGGAAACACCATATATTTT. This gives the protein CASSHPGGNTIYF.

This chain links TRBV9 with TRBJ2-2; 7 bases are shared with TRBD1. V was clipped by 0 bases and J by 6 bases; unmatched bases: 8. Looked up from germline, CDR1 is SGDLS and CDR2 is YYNGEE. CDR3 length equals 16 residues. The CDR3, as DNA: TGTGCCAGCAGCGTAGGAGGGGGCGAGTTTGCCGGGGAGCTGTTTTTT. Encoded protein: CASSVGGGEFAGELFF. Drawing the rest from reference TRBV9 and TRBJ2-2, the complete variable domain is DSGVTQTPKHLITATGQRVTLRCSPRSGDLSVYWYQQSLDQGLQFLIQYYNGEERAKGNILERFSAQQFPDLHSELNLSSLELGDSALYFCASSVGGGEFAGELFFGEGSRLTVL.

The CDR3: CASSYDSASNTGELFF. CDR3 coding DNA: TGTGCCAGCAGTTATGACAGCGCTTCGAACACCGGGGAGCTGTTTTTT. This chain links TRBV6-2 or TRBV6-3 with TRBJ2-2; possible D gene TRBD1, 5 bases. The V gene lost 3 bases and the J gene lost 0 bases, with 11 bases spanning the gap. This CDR3 is built from 16 residues. Germline lookup yields CDR1 MNHEY and CDR2 SVGEGT.

The chain couples TRBV6-1 to TRBJ1-1; 8 nucleotides match TRBD1. Germline CDR1 and CDR2: MNHNS and SASEGT. V shed 2 bases and J 4 bases; nucleotides not matched to a gene: 9. The CDR3 runs to 16 residues. The CDR3 region is CASSEFVTGVGTEAFF. Here the CDR3 DNA reads TGTGCCAGCAGTGAATTTGTGACAGGGGTGGGCACTGAAGCTTTCTTT.

The chain joins TRBV3-1 (or the pseudogene TRBV3-2) to TRBJ2-2, with D possibly matching TRBD2 (5 bases). The CDR3 runs 14 residues. The germline V gene encodes CDR1 LGHDT and CDR2 YNNKEL (reference sequence). The V and J ends lost 1 base and 5 bases respectively, with 8 bases between them. CDR3 in DNA: TGTGCCAGCAGCCAAGTACCGGGGACCGGGGAGCTGTTTTTT. Translation: CASSQVPGTGELFF.

The chain joins TRBV9 to TRBJ1-2; D gene uncertain. This CDR3 spans 13 amino acids. V was shortened by 2 bases and J by 8 bases, with 13 bases between the two germline ends. Germline CDR1 reads SGDLS; CDR2 reads YYNGEE. CDR3 coding DNA: TGTGCCAGCAGCGTTGGCAACGGAGGCGGCTACACCTTC. The encoded protein is CASSVGNGGGYTF.

The chain is built from TRBV13 and TRBJ2-7, with 8 bases aligning to TRBD2. Trimming at V came to 5 bases and at J to 10 bases, leaving 7 bases not matched to a gene. The CDR3 covers 12 residues. From germline, CDR1 is PRHDT and CDR2 FYEKMQ (reference sequence). The CDR3 region has the DNA TGTGCCAGCAGCCCCCGGGCGGGAGGACAGTACTTC. Protein sequence: CASSPRAGGQYF.

A single count supports this clone. The V call is TRBV4-1, the J call TRBJ2-7, with D possibly being TRBD1 (6 bases). Germline CDR1 and CDR2: MGHRA and YSYEKL. Trimming left V 3 bases short and J 0 bases short, with 18 bases between. This CDR3 has 17 amino acids. The CDR3 protein is CASSQGASGLSSYEQYF. The CDR3 coding sequence is TGCGCCAGCAGCCAGGGGGCCAGCGGATTAAGCTCCTACGAGCAGTACTTC.

J is TRBJ2-2 and V is TRBV7-6; D ambiguous. V was shortened by 5 bases and J by 4 bases, with 8 bases between the two germline ends. Per germline, CDR1 SGHVS and CDR2 FNYEAQ. The CDR3 totals 13 residues. DNA for the CDR3: TGTGCCAGCAGCCTCAGAATCACCGGGGAGCTGTTTTTT. Translating it yields CASSLRITGELFF.

The CDR3 nucleotides are TGTGCCTGTGGACAGGGGGATTCACCCCTCCACTTT. Translation: CACGQGDSPLHF. This chain links TRBV30 with TRBJ1-6; 10 bases are shared with TRBD1. Trimming took 6 bases from V and 8 from J; bases not matched to a gene: 1. CDR3 length equals 12 residues. CDR1 and CDR2 (germline): GTSNPN, SVGIG (reference sequence).

V and J are TRBV9 and TRBJ2-7; TRBD2 matches 11 bases. CDR3 size: 16 residues. Per the germline V gene, CDR1 is SGDLS and CDR2 is YYNGEE. V trimming: 0 bases; J trimming: 6 bases; junction bases outside the gene matches: 8. CDR3 in DNA: TGTGCCAGCAGCGTAGGAAGTAGCGGGAGGGCCTCCGAGCAGTACTTC. It yields the protein CASSVGSSGRASEQYF.

The chain is built from TRBV7-9 and TRBJ2-1, with TRBD1 identical over 8 bases. Germline V CDR1 and CDR2: SEHNR, FQNEAQ (reference sequence). J lost 10 bases, V lost 3 bases, and 8 bases had no gene match. The CDR3 is 14 residues long. CDR3 in amino acids: CASSLVNDRGEQFF. CDR3 sequence (DNA): TGTGCCAGCAGCTTGGTTAACGACAGGGGCGAGCAGTTCTTC.

The rearrangement uses TRBV6-5 and TRBJ1-2; no reliable D call. Germline CDR1 reads MNHEY; CDR2 reads SVGAGI. This CDR3 contains 14 residues. V was trimmed by 6 bases and J by 1 base, leaving 12 bases between them. CDR3 loop: CASSYSTDNYGYTF. In nucleotides, the CDR3 is TGTGCCAGCAGCTACAGCACCGATAACTATGGCTACACCTTC.

The chain links TRBV23-1 to TRBJ1-1; D is unresolved. TRBV23-1 is flagged as an ORF with uncertain function. The V end lost 0 bases, the J end lost 3 bases, and 8 bases lay between the germline ends. The CDR3 has 14 amino acids. The CDR3 sequence: CASSQSWPDTEAFF. The DNA of the CDR3 is TGCGCCAGCAGTCAATCCTGGCCAGACACTGAAGCTTTCTTT.

CDR3 coding DNA: TGTGCCAGCAGCGGTGTCGGCAATGAGCAGTTCTTC. Its translation is CASSGVGNEQFF. The chain joins TRBV9 to TRBJ2-1; no definite D call. The ends were cut back, 3 bases at V and 6 bases at J, with 7 bases in the middle. Looked up from germline, CDR1 is SGDLS and CDR2 is YYNGEE. The CDR3 extends over 12 amino acids.

This clone was counted only a few times. The chain has TRBV19 and TRBJ1-5; 8 bases map to TRBD1. Germline CDR1 and CDR2: LNHDA and SQIVND (reference sequence). CDR3 length equals 14 residues. Trimming took 8 bases from V and 5 from J; bases not matched to a gene: 8. The CDR3 loop reads CASRPDRVDQPQHF. In DNA form, the CDR3 reads TGTGCCAGTCGGCCGGACAGGGTTGATCAGCCCCAGCATTTT. The whole variable domain, remainder taken from reference TRBV19 and TRBJ1-5, is DGGITQSPKYLFRKEGQNVTLSCEQNLNHDAMYWYRQDPGQGLRLIYYSQIVNDFQKGDIAEGYSVSREKKESFPLTVTSAQKNPTAFYLCASRPDRVDQPQHFGDGTRLSIL.

The chain carries TRBV11-3 and TRBJ2-7; 7 bases line up with TRBD1. V trimming: 5 bases; J trimming: 2 bases; junction bases outside the gene matches: 9. The CDR3 loop spans 15 amino acids. The germline CDR1 and CDR2 sequences are SGHNT and YENEEA. CDR3 nucleotide sequence: TGTGCCAGCAGCCCGCCGGGACAGCCCCCCTACGAGCAGTACTTC. This sequence encodes CASSPPGQPPYEQYF.

V is TRBV6-5 and J is TRBJ1-3; a weak D match, TRBD1 (6 bases). V was clipped by 2 bases and J by 6 bases, with 11 bases between them. CDR3 length equals 14 residues. Germline V gene lookup returns CDR1 MNHEY and CDR2 SVGAGI. The CDR3 region is CASSYGTNPNTIYF. CDR3 coding DNA: TGTGCCAGCAGTTACGGGACAAATCCAAACACCATATATTTT.

The chain couples TRBV6-5 to TRBJ1-2; 8 bases match TRBD1. The CDR3 loop spans 14 amino acids. Germline trimming cut 4 bases from V and 6 bases from J; bases unmatched to any gene: 7. Germline V CDR1 and CDR2: MNHEY, SVGAGI. This chain's CDR3 is CASSSPGGADGYTF. The CDR3 region has the DNA TGTGCCAGCAGTTCACCAGGGGGCGCGGATGGCTACACCTTC.